This section outlines one TCR beta chain sequence together with its context. Its antigen has not been determined. The input lacks base qualities; no much larger clone sits a single base away. Enrolling through a virtual design, the prospective study's participants ranged in age from roughly 18 to 89 years and lived across some 22 United States geographic areas. To assign participants to cohorts, the prospective study relied on clinical history that participants themselves reported in a screening survey and a study questionnaire. ImmuneRACE Cohort 3 recovered participants were defined by two consecutive negative NP/OP PCR tests, healthcare professional clearance, or symptom resolution. Each participant in the prospective study had whole blood, serum and a nasopharyngeal or oropharyngeal swab collected by mobile phlebotomists. Participants in the prospective study had the option to provide additional blood draws and questionnaires over a 2-month period. Before DNA extraction, blood samples from the prospective study were shipped at room temperature or frozen.

The sample is drawn from a study of blood T cell repertoires in COVID-19 (TCRdb year 2020). In the study overall: Samples covering the acute and convalescent phases of COVID-19 were provided by collaborators in the United States, Italy and Spain. The prospective study material was composed of cDNA or gDNA derived from T cells, B-cell-depleted T cells, or PBMCs. The dataset comprised deeply sampled blood TCRbeta repertoires from subjects exposed to, actively infected with, or recovered from COVID-19. The repertoires were made available in a free public database intended to serve as a resource for research on the immune response to SARS-CoV-2. Samples came from the ongoing ImmuneRACE study (first 160 participants) plus 1,254 subjects from 6 global collaborators. Sample metadata almost always included a de-identified subject ID, COVID-19 status, age in years and sex. Where available, HLA class I and class II types were obtained from metadata supplied by the sample provider rather than from assay-based typing.

The immunoSEQ Assay, a bias-controlled multiplex PCR, was used to amplify TCRbeta CDR3 regions from genomic DNA. From the authors' description of their analysis: The number of nucleated cells in each sample was estimated by amplification of reference gene primers within the assay. To quantify the absolute abundance of each unique TCRbeta CDR3 rearrangement, sequence reads were collapsed and filtered. For each sample, productive Simpson clonality was calculated as the square root of Simpson's diversity index across productive rearrangements. The immuneACCESS repertoire file appears here via TCRdb, limited to in-frame rearrangements. These files lack a portion of the clones; in checked studies, under half of the deficit traces to unresolved V genes, and the cause of the others is not known. V, J and clone size were drawn from that table, and D and trimming were deduced from the DNA. This sample comprises over 150,000 clones, roughly 82% of them detected only once. The ten largest clonotypes hold 12% of the sample.

In the germline V gene, CDR1 corresponds to SGHNT and CDR2 to YENEEA. V sheds 1 base and J sheds 7 bases, leaving 26 bases between their ends. The CDR3 starts with the cysteine, ends with the phenylalanine, and has 19 residues. CDR3 DNA only is kept here, 57 bases in frame from base 1. Study-wide findings and limitations: The quantity of clinical and demographic metadata differed by source and by participant and was supplied without curation.

The chain is assembled from TRBV11-3 and TRBJ2-1; the best D guess is TRBD1, with 5 bases matching. The TCR originated in a man aged 40-50 years who had recovered from COVID-19. Material: PBMCs or T cells enriched from blood (not recorded which). The CDR3 reads CASSLVGPDRWGNRNEQFF. The nucleotides read TGTGCCAGCAGCTTAGTAGGCCCCGACCGATGGGGCAATCGAAATGAGCAGTTCTTC.